Following are 15 T cell receptor beta chains from one sample sequenced in a study of tumor-infiltrating lymphocytes in primary liver carcinoma. Unsorted whole blood served as the source of blood RNA, and germline DNA was extracted as well. Priming with a constant-region primer yielded TCR beta cDNA from roughly 500 ng total RNA. Construction of TCR beta libraries relied on three successive nested multiplex PCR rounds employing slightly modified ARM-PCR. PCR rounds one and two used TRBV1-TRBV30 forward primers with a C-beta reverse primer for 10 cycles each. One entry per CDR3 protein, called by TCRdb with MiXCR from the multiplex PCR reads. The sample comprises approximately 300,000 distinct CDR3 sequences, roughly 60% of which are singletons, and around 9.5% rests with the top ten. Material for sequencing was peripheral blood. These receptors all come from a man between 35 and 55 years old with primary liver carcinoma and hepatitis B virus infection.

This clonotype was detected only once. Just one base apart from a much larger clone, this may be a read error. The chain employs TRBV29-1 and TRBJ2-1, with 7 bases identical to TRBD1. This CDR3 contains 15 residues. CDR1 is SQVTM and CDR2 is ANQGSEA in the germline V gene. V lost 7 bases, J lost 0 bases, and 9 bases stayed unmatched. The CDR3 reads CSGTRGLSSYNEQFF. The CDR3, as DNA: TGCAGCGGTACTAGGGGGCTAAGCTCCTACAATGAGCAGTTCTTC.

In regard to this clonotype: A much larger clone is a single base away; this may be a read error. The chain recombines TRBV6-2 or TRBV6-3 with TRBJ2-1, with no clear D. The CDR3 is 18 residues long. Per the germline V gene, CDR1 is MNHEY and CDR2 is SVGEGT. The CDR3 nucleotides are TGTACCAGCAGCCCCCTAGTTTCACGACTTATGAATCTGGATGAGCAGTTCTTC. Protein product: CTSSPLVSRLMNLDEQFF.

As to this clonotype: This sequence may be a read error, since a much larger clone differs from it by one base. V and J are TRBV6-1 and TRBJ2-6; D is uncertain. Per the germline V gene, CDR1 is MNHNS and CDR2 is SASEGT. The CDR3 sequence is 16 residues long. The DNA of the CDR3 is TGTGCCGGCAGAACCAGCCCCAACTCTGGGGCCAACGTCCTGACTTTC. Its translation: CAGRTSPNSGANVLTF.

For this clonotype: The conserved closing phenylalanine or tryptophan is absent in this CDR3, likely reflecting a read error. The chain carries TRBV11-2 and TRBJ2-3; TRBD1 is a possible D gene (6 bases). The CDR3 totals 16 residues. The germline V gene encodes CDR1 SGHAT and CDR2 FQNNGV. The CDR3 nucleotides read TGTGTCAGCAGCTTAGAAAGGACAGTGGGCACAGATACGCAGTATTTA. Translated: CVSSLERTVGTDTQYL.

A note on this clonotype: This may be a read error, as it is one base from a much larger clone. V and J are TRBV4-3 and TRBJ2-5, with a weak D call TRBD2 (5 bases). The germline V gene encodes CDR1 LGHNA and CDR2 YSLEER. The CDR3 covers 17 residues. The CDR3 here is CASNQDRAGVAQETQYF. In nucleotides, the CDR3 is TGCGCCAGCAACCAAGATCGGGCGGGCGTCGCTCAAGAGACCCAGTACTTC.

The chain links TRBV11-2 to TRBJ2-3; a weak D match, TRBD1 (6 bases). The J call may not be correct, given that the DNA end is closer to TRBJ1-5. Germline loops: CDR1 SGHAT, CDR2 FQNNGV. The CDR3 covers 15 residues. CDR3 residues: CASSLGTVRTDTQHF. The CDR3 coding sequence is TGTGCCAGCAGCTTAGGGACGGTTCGGACAGATACGCAGCATTTT.

This clonotype was observed a single time. This may come from a read error, since a much larger clone is one base off. The rearrangement links TRBV6-1 to TRBJ2-1; D assignment may be TRBD1 or TRBD2 (5 bases each). CDR1 and CDR2 (germline): MNHNS, SASEGT. Trimming took 7 bases from V and 0 from J, leaving 13 bases between them. This CDR3 region has 15 residues. Here the CDR3 reads CASILRDGSYNEQFF. CDR3 coding DNA: TGTGCCAGCATCCTCCGGGACGGCTCCTACAATGAGCAGTTCTTC.

This clonotype was picked up one time. The J gene is TRBJ2-7, the V gene TRBV5-1, with TRBD1 matching 9 bases. CDR1 and CDR2 from the germline V gene are SGHRS and YFSETQ. This CDR3 has 15 amino acids. Trimming cost V 4 bases and J 0 bases; bases outside gene matches: 5. The CDR3 bases are TGCGCCAGCAGCACCGGGACAGGGTTCTCCTACGAGCAGTACTTC. Protein product: CASSTGTGFSYEQYF.

Comments on this clonotype: A much larger clone lies a single base off, so this may be a read error. The rearrangement joins TRBV10-3 to TRBJ2-3; the match to TRBD1 covers 7 bases. Germline CDR1 reads ENHRY; CDR2 reads SYGVKD. The junction had 10 bases not matched to a gene; V was cut back by 6 bases and J by 7 bases. The CDR3 length is 14 residues. The CDR3 DNA is TGTGCCATCAGACAGGGGTCGGGTACATATACGCAGTATTTT. As protein: CAIRQGSGTYTQYF.

On this clonotype itself: A much larger clone is a single base away; this may be a read error. This chain links TRBV29-1 with TRBJ2-4, with a possible D match to TRBD1 (5 bases). The CDR3 length is 13 residues. In germline, CDR1 is SQVTM, CDR2 ANQGSEA. Trimming stripped 7 bases from V and 5 bases from J, with 15 bases between. CDR3 coding DNA: TGCAGCGGACGAGCAGGGTTTGAAAACATTCAGTACTTC. It is translated as CSGRAGFENIQYF.

The chain couples TRBV29-1 to TRBJ2-3, with D possibly being TRBD1 or TRBD2 (6 bases each). Germline CDR1 is SQVTM and CDR2 is ANQGSEA. The CDR3 spans 13 residues. V lost 8 bases to trimming and J lost 4 bases, with 16 bases between them. The CDR3 region has the DNA TGCAGCCCTGTCGGGGGACAAGCAGATACGCAGTATTTT. This codes for CSPVGGQADTQYF.

A word on this clonotype: At one boundary the junction diverges from the germline segment, which might be a read error. V and J are TRBV5-5 and TRBJ2-4; possibly TRBD2 for D (6 bases). The CDR3 runs to 16 residues. The germline CDR1 and CDR2 sequences are SGHKS and YYEKEE (reference sequence). The CDR3 spells CASSLGIGGYENFQYF. The CDR3, as DNA: TGTGCCAGCAGCTTAGGGATAGGAGGGTACGAAAACTTTCAGTACTTC.

Points on this clonotype: One base away lies a much larger clone, so this may be a sequencing read error. The rearrangement uses TRBV6-1 and TRBJ1-2, with D perhaps TRBD1 (5 bases). CDR1 is MNHNS, CDR2 SASEGT, per germline. This CDR3 has 13 amino acids. CDR3 residues: CAAWGRETLGHTF. The CDR3 DNA reads TGTGCCGCATGGGGCAGGGAAACTCTTGGCCACACCTTC.

Regarding this clonotype: An end of the junction does not agree with germline; a read error may underlie this. The V call is TRBV4-2, the J call TRBJ2-3; the D gene could be TRBD1 or TRBD2 (6 bases each). Germline-derived CDR1 and CDR2 are LGHNA and YNFKEQ. The CDR3 length is 18 residues. The chain's CDR3 is CASNQHDTSHRRTDAQYF. The DNA of the CDR3 is TGTGCCAGCAACCAACACGACACTAGCCATAGGCGGACAGATGCGCAGTATTTT.

This clonotype was counted a few times. A read error may produce the germline difference seen at one junction end. J is TRBJ2-7 and V is TRBV6-6; 8 nucleotides align to TRBD2. The CDR3 spans 13 residues. Per the germline V gene, CDR1 is MNHNY and CDR2 is SVGAGI (reference sequence). CDR3 residues: CASSQGLACEQYF. The CDR3 nucleotides read TGTGCAAGCAGCCAAGGACTAGCATGTGAGCAGTACTTC.